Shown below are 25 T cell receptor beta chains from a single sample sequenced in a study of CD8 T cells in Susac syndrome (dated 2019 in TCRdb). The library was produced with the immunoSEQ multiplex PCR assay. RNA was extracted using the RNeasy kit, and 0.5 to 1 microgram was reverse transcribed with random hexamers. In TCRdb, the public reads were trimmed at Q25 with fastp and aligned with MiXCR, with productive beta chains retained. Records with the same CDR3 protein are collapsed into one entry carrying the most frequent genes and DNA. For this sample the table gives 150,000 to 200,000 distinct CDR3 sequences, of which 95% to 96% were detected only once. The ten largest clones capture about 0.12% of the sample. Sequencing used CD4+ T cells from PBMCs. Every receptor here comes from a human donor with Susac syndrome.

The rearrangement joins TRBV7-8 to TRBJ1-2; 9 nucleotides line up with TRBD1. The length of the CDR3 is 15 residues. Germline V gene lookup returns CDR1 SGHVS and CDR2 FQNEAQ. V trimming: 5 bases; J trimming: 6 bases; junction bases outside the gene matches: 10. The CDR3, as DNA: TGTGCCAGCAGCACCGGGGACAGGGATTTCCATGGCTACACCTTC. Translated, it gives CASSTGDRDFHGYTF.

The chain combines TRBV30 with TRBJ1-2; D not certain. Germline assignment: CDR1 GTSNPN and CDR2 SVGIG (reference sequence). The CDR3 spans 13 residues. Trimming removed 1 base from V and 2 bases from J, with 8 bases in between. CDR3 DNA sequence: TGTGCCTGGAGTGATCAGCGGAACTATGGCTACACCTTC. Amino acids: CAWSDQRNYGYTF.

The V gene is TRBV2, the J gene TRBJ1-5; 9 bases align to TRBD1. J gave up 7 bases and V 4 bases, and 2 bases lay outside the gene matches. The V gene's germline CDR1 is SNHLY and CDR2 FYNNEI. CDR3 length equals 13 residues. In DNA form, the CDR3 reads TGTGCCAGCAGTGGACAGGGGGTGCAGCCCCAGCATTTT. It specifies CASSGQGVQPQHF.

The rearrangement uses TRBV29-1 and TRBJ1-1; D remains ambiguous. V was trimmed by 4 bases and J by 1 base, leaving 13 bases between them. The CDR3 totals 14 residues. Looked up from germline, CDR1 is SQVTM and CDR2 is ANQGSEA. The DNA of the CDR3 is TGCAGCGTTGTAGGTCCAGGCCGGAACACTGAAGCTTTCTTT. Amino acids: CSVVGPGRNTEAFF.

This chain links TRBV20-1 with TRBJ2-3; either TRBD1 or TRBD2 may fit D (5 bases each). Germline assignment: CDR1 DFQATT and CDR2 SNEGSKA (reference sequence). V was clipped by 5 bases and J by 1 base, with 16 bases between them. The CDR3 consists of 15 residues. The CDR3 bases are TGCAGTGCTCCGCCGGGGCCACAACGCACAGATACGCAGTATTTT. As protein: CSAPPGPQRTDTQYF.

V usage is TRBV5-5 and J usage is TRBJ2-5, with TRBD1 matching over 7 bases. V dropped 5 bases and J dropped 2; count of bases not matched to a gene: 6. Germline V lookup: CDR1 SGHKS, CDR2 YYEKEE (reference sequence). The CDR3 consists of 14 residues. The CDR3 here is CASSRPGQQETQYF. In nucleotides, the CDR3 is TGTGCCAGCAGTCGACCGGGACAGCAAGAGACCCAGTACTTC. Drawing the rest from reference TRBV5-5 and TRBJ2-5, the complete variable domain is DAGVTQSPTHLIKTRGQQVTLRCSPISGHKSVSWYQQVLGQGPQFIFQYYEKEERGRGNFPDRFSARQFPNYSSELNVNALLLGDSALYLCASSRPGQQETQYFGPGTRLLVL.

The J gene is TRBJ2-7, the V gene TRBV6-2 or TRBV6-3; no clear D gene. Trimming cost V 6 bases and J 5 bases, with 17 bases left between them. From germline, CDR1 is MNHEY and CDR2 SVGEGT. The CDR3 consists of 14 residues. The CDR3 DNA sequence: TGTGCCAGCAGCCCACCCACCGGGTTCCACGAGCAGTACGTC. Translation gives CASSPPTGFHEQYV.

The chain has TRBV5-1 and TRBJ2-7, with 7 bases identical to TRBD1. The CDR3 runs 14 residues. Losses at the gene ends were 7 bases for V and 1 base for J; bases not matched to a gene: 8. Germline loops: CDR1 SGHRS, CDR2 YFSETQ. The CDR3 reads CASQNRGSSYEQYF. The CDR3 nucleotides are TGCGCCAGCCAGAACAGGGGATCGTCCTACGAGCAGTACTTC.

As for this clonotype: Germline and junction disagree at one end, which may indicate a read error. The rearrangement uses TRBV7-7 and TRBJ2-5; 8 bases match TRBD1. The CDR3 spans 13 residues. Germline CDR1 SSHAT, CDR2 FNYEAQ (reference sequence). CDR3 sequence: CASSQDRAKTQYF. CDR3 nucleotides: TGTGCTAGCAGCCAGGACAGGGCGAAGACCCAGTACTTC.

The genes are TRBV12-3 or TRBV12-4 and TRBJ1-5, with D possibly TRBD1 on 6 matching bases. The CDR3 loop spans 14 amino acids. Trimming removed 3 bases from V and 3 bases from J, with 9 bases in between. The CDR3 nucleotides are TGTGCCAGCAGTTTCGACAGGTACAATCAGCCCCAGCATTTT. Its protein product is CASSFDRYNQPQHF.

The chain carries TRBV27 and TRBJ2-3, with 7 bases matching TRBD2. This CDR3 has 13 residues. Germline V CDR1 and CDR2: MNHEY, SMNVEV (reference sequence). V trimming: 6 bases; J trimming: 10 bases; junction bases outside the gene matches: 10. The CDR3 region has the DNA TGTGCCAGCAGCCTAGCGGTTGGGGGGGCGCAGTATTTT. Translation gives CASSLAVGGAQYF.

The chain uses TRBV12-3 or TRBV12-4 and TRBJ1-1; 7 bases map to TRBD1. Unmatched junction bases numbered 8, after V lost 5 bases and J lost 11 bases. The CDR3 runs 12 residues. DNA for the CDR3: TGTGCCAGCAGTCCCCCCAGGGGGAGGGCTTTCTTT. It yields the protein CASSPPRGRAFF.

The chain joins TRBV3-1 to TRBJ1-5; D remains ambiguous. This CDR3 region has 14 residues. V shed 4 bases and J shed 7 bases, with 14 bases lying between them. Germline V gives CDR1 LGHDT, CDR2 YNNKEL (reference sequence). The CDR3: CASSPGSGSQPQHF. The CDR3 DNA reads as TGTGCCAGCAGCCCGGGCTCGGGAAGCCAGCCCCAGCATTTT.

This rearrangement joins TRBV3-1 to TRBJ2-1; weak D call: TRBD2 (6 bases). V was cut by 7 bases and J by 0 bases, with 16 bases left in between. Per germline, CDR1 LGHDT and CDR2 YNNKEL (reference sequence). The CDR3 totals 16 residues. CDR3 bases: TGTGCCAGCACCGCCGGGGCGGGGAGCTCCTACAATGAGCAGTTCTTC. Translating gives CASTAGAGSSYNEQFF.

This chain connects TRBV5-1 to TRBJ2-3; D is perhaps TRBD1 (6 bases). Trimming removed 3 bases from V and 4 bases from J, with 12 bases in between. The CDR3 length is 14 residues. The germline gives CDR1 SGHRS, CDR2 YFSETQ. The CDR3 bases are TGCGCCAGCAGCTCACAGGGTTCTTCAGATACGCAGTATTTT. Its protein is CASSSQGSSDTQYF.

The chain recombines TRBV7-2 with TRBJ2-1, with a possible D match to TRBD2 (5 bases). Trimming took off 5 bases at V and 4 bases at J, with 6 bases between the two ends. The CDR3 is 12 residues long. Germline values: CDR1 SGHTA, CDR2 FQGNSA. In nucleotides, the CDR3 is TGTGCCAGCAGCGGGAGTTACAATGAGCAGTTCTTC. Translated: CASSGSYNEQFF.

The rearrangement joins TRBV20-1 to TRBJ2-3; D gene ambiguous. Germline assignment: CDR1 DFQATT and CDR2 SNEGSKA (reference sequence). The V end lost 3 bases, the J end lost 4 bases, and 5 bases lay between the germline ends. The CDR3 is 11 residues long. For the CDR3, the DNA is TGCAGTGCTAGCCCGGCAGATACGCAGTATTTT. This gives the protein CSASPADTQYF.

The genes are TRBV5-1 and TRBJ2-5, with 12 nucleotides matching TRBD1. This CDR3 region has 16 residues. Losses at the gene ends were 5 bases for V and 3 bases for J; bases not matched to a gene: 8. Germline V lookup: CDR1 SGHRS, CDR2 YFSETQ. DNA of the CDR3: TGCGCCAGCAGGGGACAGGGGGCCGCGTCCGAAGAGACCCAGTACTTC. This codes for CASRGQGAASEETQYF.

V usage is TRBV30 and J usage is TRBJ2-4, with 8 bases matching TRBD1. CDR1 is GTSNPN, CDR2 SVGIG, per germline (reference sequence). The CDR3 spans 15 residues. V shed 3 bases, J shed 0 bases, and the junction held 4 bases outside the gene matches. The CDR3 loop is CAWSGQGLAKNIQYF. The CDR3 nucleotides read TGTGCCTGGAGCGGACAGGGTCTAGCCAAAAACATTCAGTACTTC.

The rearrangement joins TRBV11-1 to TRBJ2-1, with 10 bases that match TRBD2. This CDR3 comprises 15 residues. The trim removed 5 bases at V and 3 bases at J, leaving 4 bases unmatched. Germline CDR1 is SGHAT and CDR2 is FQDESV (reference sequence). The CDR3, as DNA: TGTGCCAGCAGCAGCGGGAGGGCCGTCTACAATGAGCAGTTCTTC. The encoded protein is CASSSGRAVYNEQFF.

CDR3 bases: TGTGCCAGCTATCCCGGGGGGGAGCTGTTTTTT. Protein sequence: CASYPGGELFF. The rearrangement links TRBV28 to TRBJ2-2; D unclear. Per germline, CDR1 MDHEN and CDR2 SYDVKM. The V end was cut by 8 bases, the J end by 8 bases, with 9 bases between. This CDR3 spans 11 amino acids.

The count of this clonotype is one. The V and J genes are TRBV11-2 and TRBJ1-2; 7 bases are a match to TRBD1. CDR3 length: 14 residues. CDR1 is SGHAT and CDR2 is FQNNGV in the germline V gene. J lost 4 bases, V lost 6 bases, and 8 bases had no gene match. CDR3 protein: CASRSLRDSYGYTF. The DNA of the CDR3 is TGTGCCAGCAGAAGCCTCCGGGACAGCTATGGCTACACCTTC.

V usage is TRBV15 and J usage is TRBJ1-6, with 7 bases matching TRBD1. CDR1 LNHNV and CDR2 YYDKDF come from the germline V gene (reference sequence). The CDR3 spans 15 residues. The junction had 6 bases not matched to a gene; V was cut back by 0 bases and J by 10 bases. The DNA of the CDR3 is TGTGCCACCAGCAGAGATCTCGACAGGGAGTCACCCCTCCACTTT. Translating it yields CATSRDLDRESPLHF.

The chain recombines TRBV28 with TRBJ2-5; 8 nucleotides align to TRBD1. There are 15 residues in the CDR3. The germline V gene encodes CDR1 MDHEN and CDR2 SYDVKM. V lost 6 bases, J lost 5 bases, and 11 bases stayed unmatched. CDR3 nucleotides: TGTGCCAGCAGCCCGATCAGGGGGCCCGGCGAGACCCAGTACTTC. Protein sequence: CASSPIRGPGETQYF.

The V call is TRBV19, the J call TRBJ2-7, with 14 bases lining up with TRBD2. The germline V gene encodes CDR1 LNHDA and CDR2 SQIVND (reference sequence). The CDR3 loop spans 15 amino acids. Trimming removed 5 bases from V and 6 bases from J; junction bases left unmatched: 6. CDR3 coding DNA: TGTGCCAGTAGTGGGACTAGCGGGAGAGTCGGCGAGCAGTACTTC. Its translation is CASSGTSGRVGEQYF.